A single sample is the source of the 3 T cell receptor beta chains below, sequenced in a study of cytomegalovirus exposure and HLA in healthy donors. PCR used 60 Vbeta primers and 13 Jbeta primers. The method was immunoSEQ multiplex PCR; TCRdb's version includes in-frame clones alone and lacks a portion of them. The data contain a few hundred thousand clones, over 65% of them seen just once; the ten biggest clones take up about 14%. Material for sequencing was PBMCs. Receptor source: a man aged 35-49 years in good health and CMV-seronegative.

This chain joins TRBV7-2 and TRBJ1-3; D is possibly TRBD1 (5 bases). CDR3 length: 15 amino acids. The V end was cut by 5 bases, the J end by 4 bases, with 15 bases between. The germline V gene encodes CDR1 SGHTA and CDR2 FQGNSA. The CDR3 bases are TGTGCCAGCAGCCCCCGGGCAGGGCCAGGAAACACCATATATTTT. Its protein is CASSPRAGPGNTIYF.

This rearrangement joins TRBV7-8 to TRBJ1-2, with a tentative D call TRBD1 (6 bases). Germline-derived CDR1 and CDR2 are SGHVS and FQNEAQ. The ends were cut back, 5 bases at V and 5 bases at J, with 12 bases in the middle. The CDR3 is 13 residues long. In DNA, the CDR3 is TGTGCCAGCAGCCCGCAGGGGAGATATGGCTACACCTTC. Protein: CASSPQGRYGYTF.

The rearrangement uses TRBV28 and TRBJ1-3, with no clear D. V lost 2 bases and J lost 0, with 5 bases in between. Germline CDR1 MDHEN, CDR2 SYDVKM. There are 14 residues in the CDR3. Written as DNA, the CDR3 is TGTGCCAGCAGTTTAGGGAGCTCTGGAAACACCATATATTTT. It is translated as CASSLGSSGNTIYF.